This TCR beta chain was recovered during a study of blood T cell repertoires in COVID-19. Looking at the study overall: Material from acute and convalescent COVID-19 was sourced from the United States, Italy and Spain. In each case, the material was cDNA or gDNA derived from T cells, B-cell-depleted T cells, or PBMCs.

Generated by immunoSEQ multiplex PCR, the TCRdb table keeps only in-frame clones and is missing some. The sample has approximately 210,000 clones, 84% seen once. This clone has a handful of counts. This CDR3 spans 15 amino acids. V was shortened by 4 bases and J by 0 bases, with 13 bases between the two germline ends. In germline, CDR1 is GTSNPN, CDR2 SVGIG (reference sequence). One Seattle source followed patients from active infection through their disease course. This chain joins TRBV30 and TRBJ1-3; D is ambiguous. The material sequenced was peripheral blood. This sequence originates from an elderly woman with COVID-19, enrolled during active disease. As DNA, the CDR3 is TGTGCCTGGATTGCAGATAATAACTCTGGAAACACCATATATTTT. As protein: CAWIADNNSGNTIYF.